Sequencing of this TCR beta chain was carried out in a study of T cells in Graves' hyperthyroidism and ophthalmopathy (dated by TCRdb to between 2018 and 2021). With regard to the full study: Peripheral blood was sampled at the time of initial diagnosis, prior to any treatment. The study also compared thyroid tissue and blood T-cell repertoires from more than five Graves' hyperthyroidism patients. The roughly 94 discovery patients were randomly divided into training and test sets at a 7:3 ratio. After sampling, hyperthyroidism patients received methimazole starting at 30 mg daily, and ophthalmopathy patients received high-dose intravenous methylprednisolone. According to the paper, TCR Vbeta CDR3 sequencing was carried out on approximately 140 peripheral blood samples, which came from 40 to 45 ophthalmopathy, under 85 hyperthyroidism and roughly 17 progressor patients. A discovery cohort of 95 to 100 patients, roughly 43 with Graves' ophthalmopathy and about 60 with stable Graves' hyperthyroidism, was used to find distinguishing TCR V-J signatures. Whether ophthalmopathy could be predicted prospectively was tested in an independent validation cohort made up of roughly 19 hyperthyroidism patients plus 17 patients who later progressed to ophthalmopathy. On the study overall, not on this receptor specifically: A model built on a 13 V-J signature distinguished ophthalmopathy from stable hyperthyroidism, reaching roughly 88% sensitivity and around 81% specificity in cross-validation and 80%/75% in testing. Most expanded thyroid clonotypes (frequency above 0.001) were also detected in blood, a finding suggesting that blood repertoires may reflect thyroid immune responses. No statistical method was used to set the sample size in advance, and investigators knew the group allocation. In validation, progression to ophthalmopathy was predicted by the model with around 71% sensitivity and under 85% specificity, a median of roughly six months before onset.

V was cut back by 6 bases and J by 0 bases, leaving a gap of 14 bases between them. Looking up the germline V gene yields CDR1 MNHNS and CDR2 SASEGT. Inclusive of the bounding cysteine and phenylalanine, the CDR3 is 15 residues long. Only the CDR3 portion is preserved as DNA: 45 bases, with reading frame beginning at the first base. TCR beta CDR3 regions were amplified from RNA transcripts. For the first round of RT-PCR on the TCR CDR3, the HTBI primer set was used together with the Qiagen OneStep RT-PCR kit. Libraries were constructed in a second round of multiplex PCR, after which size selection and purification were carried out. Sequencing of the libraries was done on an Illumina HiSeq2000 using paired-end 100 bp reads. In the paper's pipeline: Raw data were processed with SOAPnuke, discarding reads with adapters, uncalled bases, mean Phred below 15, or no exact constant-primer or identifier match. High-quality paired reads were merged with COPE v1.2.5, and unique nucleotide sequences were defined as clonotypes. MiTCR v1.1 was used to align clonotypes to the IMGT TRBV, TRBD and TRBJ reference segments. Analysis was restricted to V-J combinations with a frequency above 0.0001, which covered just over 98% of repertoires. A TCS score was defined as the ratio between F50 (clonal expansion) and ExV (chaos), using BLOSUM62-based TCRdist between CDR3 peptides within each V-J. Welch's t-statistics and random forest reduced approximately 520 V-J features to 13, which were used in a naive Bayes classifier (R e1071). The Morisita-Horn index was used to measure how similar the thyroid and blood repertoires were. The public reads were run again by TCRdb, first through fastp at Q25 and then through MiXCR, and only productive beta chains were kept. Each entry is one CDR3 protein sequence, shown with its most common DNA and genes. The V and J calls and clone size come from TCRdb's table, not from the authors' own analysis. This sample has approximately 600,000 distinct CDR3 sequences in its table, and roughly 14% of those were observed once. About 4% of the sample is taken by the ten largest.

Ophthalmopathy patients had moderately to severely active disease, with a Clinical Activity Score of 3 or more, a NOSPECS grade of 4 or more, and a disease duration of less than 3 months. Patients with uncontrolled infections, other autoimmune diseases, pregnancy or lactation were excluded. Diagnoses relied on clinical symptoms, serum thyroxine and TRAb, thyroid ultrasound and orbital computed tomography. Ficoll-Paque density gradient centrifugation was used to isolate PBMCs from about 9.4 ml of fresh peripheral blood. Total RNA was extracted with Trizol reagent, and quality was checked on an Agilent 2100 Bioanalyzer. This clonotype was recorded at least ten times. Its antigen remains unidentified. No quality values exist for individual bases; no much larger clone is one base distant.

The sequenced sample was blood. This clonotype was obtained from a woman in her 40s with Graves' ophthalmopathy. Here the chain combines TRBV6-1 and TRBJ1-1, with the D gene call left open. In nucleotides, the sequence is TGTGCCAGCAGCGAGGACCGGGCCGTGAACACTGAAGCTTTCTTT. Its protein is CASSEDRAVNTEAFF.